The next 17 T cell receptor beta chains were all read from a single sample in a study of shared clonotypes between healthy human individuals. Assay: immunoSEQ multiplex PCR; the TCRdb copy retains only in-frame clones and omits some. The repertoire holds a few million clones, 90% to 95% seen once, with 0.3% to 0.4% in the top ten. Input material: naive CD4+ T cells from PBMCs. Regarding subset: CD45RA+ positively selected. The receptors were gathered from a man younger than 35 in good health. Some clones in this sample may be carry-over from other donors' samples.

This clone was detected once. V usage is TRBV30 and J usage is TRBJ2-7; 12 nucleotides align to TRBD2. From germline, CDR1 is GTSNPN and CDR2 SVGIG (reference sequence). With V trimmed by 5 bases and J by 10 bases, 12 bases remained unmatched. The CDR3 spans 14 residues. CDR3 sequence (DNA): TGTGCCTGGGGAGCGGGACTAGCGGGCCCTGCACAGTACTTC. The encoded protein is CAWGAGLAGPAQYF.

The V gene is TRBV4-3, the J gene TRBJ2-3; 9 bases map to TRBD2. V trimming: 3 bases; J trimming: 3 bases; junction bases outside the gene matches: 7. The CDR3 covers 16 residues. Germline loops: CDR1 LGHNA, CDR2 YSLEER. In DNA, the CDR3 is TGCGCCAGCAGCCAGACGGTAGCGGGAGTTACAGATACGCAGTATTTT. Translating it yields CASSQTVAGVTDTQYF.

This clone was counted once. The chain couples TRBV5-1 to TRBJ2-5; the D gene is possibly TRBD1 (5 bases). Trimming stripped 0 bases from V and 2 bases from J, with 14 bases between. Germline V gene data show CDR1 as SGHRS and CDR2 as YFSETQ. The CDR3 runs 16 residues. CDR3 amino acids: CASSLAKRGGQETQYF. The CDR3 DNA reads TGCGCCAGCAGCTTGGCCAAAAGGGGTGGGCAAGAGACCCAGTACTTC.

The rearrangement uses TRBV7-2 and TRBJ2-1; the D gene is possibly TRBD2 (5 bases). Germline loops: CDR1 SGHTA, CDR2 FQGNSA. CDR3 size: 15 residues. The V gene lost 3 bases and the J gene lost 5 bases, with 14 bases spanning the gap. The CDR3 DNA reads as TGTGCCAGCAGCTTCGTAATCGGGAAGGACAATGAGCAGTTCTTC. Its translation is CASSFVIGKDNEQFF.

The chain is built from TRBV10-3 and TRBJ1-1, with a possible D match to TRBD1 (5 bases). CDR1 and CDR2 from the germline V gene are ENHRY and SYGVKD. Trimming shortened V by 3 bases and J by 7 bases, and 12 bases separated the two germline ends. The CDR3 extends over 13 amino acids. The CDR3 loop is CAISETGGGEAFF. The CDR3 DNA is TGTGCCATCAGTGAAACCGGGGGGGGTGAAGCTTTCTTT.

Regarding this clone: Other DNA variants within this sample encode the same CDR3. The gene calls are TRBV5-1 and TRBJ1-1, with D perhaps TRBD1 (6 bases). V lost 0 bases and J lost 1, with 10 bases in between. Germline assignment: CDR1 SGHRS and CDR2 YFSETQ. The CDR3 loop spans 15 amino acids. The CDR3, as DNA: TGCGCCAGCAGCTTGGGGGGGACAAAGAACACTGAAGCTTTCTTT. Protein: CASSLGGTKNTEAFF. The full variable domain, in which reference TRBV5-1 and TRBJ1-1 provide the parts outside the CDR3, is KAGVTQTPRYLIKTRGQQVTLSCSPISGHRSVSWYQQTPGQGLQFLFEYFSETQRNKGNFPGRFSGRQFSNSRSEMNVSTLELGDSALYLCASSLGGTKNTEAFFGQGTRLTVV.

The rearrangement links TRBV6-6 to TRBJ2-5; D not certain. The CDR3 is 15 residues long. Germline CDR1 reads MNHNY; CDR2 reads SVGAGI (reference sequence). Trimming took off 1 base at V and 5 bases at J, with 14 bases between the two ends. CDR3: CASSYWAGEGETQYF. The CDR3 bases are TGTGCCAGCAGTTACTGGGCAGGCGAAGGGGAGACCCAGTACTTC.

The V gene is TRBV19, the J gene TRBJ2-1, with D maybe TRBD1 (6 bases). The CDR3 runs 15 residues. The V gene's germline CDR1 is LNHDA and CDR2 SQIVND (reference sequence). Trimming took off 3 bases at V and 9 bases at J, with 18 bases between the two ends. As DNA, the CDR3 is TGTGCCAGTAGTATCGGACAGAGGCGGTTAGGTGAGCAGTTCTTC. Protein sequence: CASSIGQRRLGEQFF.

As concerns this clone: Other DNA sequences within the sample encode an identical CDR3. CDR3 coding DNA: TGCGCCAGCAGCTTGGCCGGACGCACCGGGGAGCTGTTTTTT. It translates to CASSLAGRTGELFF. V gene TRBV5-1 combines with J gene TRBJ2-2, with D unclear. Germline V gene data show CDR1 as SGHRS and CDR2 as YFSETQ. Trimming cost V 0 bases and J 4 bases, with 7 bases left between them. The CDR3 runs 14 residues.

The V gene is TRBV7-2, the J gene TRBJ2-7, with D hard to call. V dropped 5 bases and J dropped 6 bases, with 17 bases sitting between them. This CDR3 is 14 amino acids long. Germline V lookup: CDR1 SGHTA, CDR2 FQGNSA. In DNA form, the CDR3 reads TGTGCCAGCAGCCCTCGGTCCACCTCCGGCGAGCAGTACTTC. Translated, it gives CASSPRSTSGEQYF.

The genes are TRBV12-5 and TRBJ2-7, with 10 bases lining up with TRBD1. The CDR3 extends over 14 amino acids. Germline V lookup: CDR1 LGHNT, CDR2 FRNRAP. Germline trimming cut 1 base from V and 7 bases from J; bases unmatched to any gene: 4. This CDR3 reads CASGLGDRGGEQYF. CDR3 DNA sequence: TGTGCTAGTGGTTTGGGGGACAGGGGAGGGGAGCAGTACTTC. Full variable domain (rest looked up from reference TRBV12-5 and TRBJ2-7): DARVTQTPRHKVTEMGQEVTMRCQPILGHNTVFWYRQTMMQGLELLAYFRNRAPLDDSGMPKDRFSAEMPDATLATLKIQPSEPRDSAVYFCASGLGDRGGEQYFGPGTRLTVT.

The chain employs TRBV19 and TRBJ1-3; 10 bases fit TRBD1. The CDR3 is 15 residues long. The ends lost 5 bases at V and 7 bases at J; junction bases unmatched: 8. Per the germline V gene, CDR1 is LNHDA and CDR2 is SQIVND (reference sequence). This chain's CDR3 is CASSAPGQGINTIYF. As DNA, the CDR3 is TGTGCCAGTAGTGCCCCGGGACAGGGGATTAACACCATATATTTT.

Note on this clone: Other DNA sequences in the same sample also yield this CDR3. The chain links TRBV28 to TRBJ2-7, with TRBD2 matching over 8 bases. Germline V CDR1 and CDR2: MDHEN, SYDVKM. V dropped 4 bases and J dropped 3; count of bases not matched to a gene: 2. The CDR3 has 13 amino acids. The CDR3 protein is CASSYGGGYEQYF. The DNA for the CDR3 is TGTGCCAGCAGTTACGGGGGGGGCTACGAGCAGTACTTC.

V is TRBV7-9 and J is TRBJ1-2, with TRBD1 as a possible D gene (5 bases). V was clipped by 3 bases and J by 9 bases, with 11 bases between them. This CDR3 comprises 12 residues. Germline V gene data show CDR1 as SEHNR and CDR2 as FQNEAQ (reference sequence). CDR3 in DNA: TGTGCCAGCAGCTTTCAGGGTGGTAGCTACACCTTC. Translating it yields CASSFQGGSYTF. Full variable domain (missing parts from reference TRBV7-9 and TRBJ1-2): DTGVSQNPRHKITKRGQNVTFRCDPISEHNRLYWYRQTLGQGPEFLTYFQNEAQLEKSRLLSDRFSAERPKGSFSTLEIQRTEQGDSAMYLCASSFQGGSYTFGSGTRLTVV.

The chain has TRBV15 and TRBJ1-5; D uncertain. The germline V and J ends were trimmed by 0 bases and 5 bases, with 14 bases remaining between them. There are 16 residues in the CDR3. Germline-derived CDR1 and CDR2 are LNHNV and YYDKDF (reference sequence). The CDR3 loop reads CATSRDSPALHQPQHF. In nucleotides, the CDR3 is TGTGCCACCAGCAGAGATTCCCCAGCCCTCCATCAGCCCCAGCATTTT.

This chain uses TRBV11-1 with TRBJ2-7; possibly TRBD2 for D (6 bases). This CDR3 has 13 residues. Germline V gene data show CDR1 as SGHAT and CDR2 as FQDESV (reference sequence). Trimming removed 7 bases at V and 4 bases at J, with 14 bases between. The CDR3 spells CASTAGPFYEQYF. Here the CDR3 DNA reads TGTGCCAGCACGGCGGGGCCCTTTTACGAGCAGTACTTC.

This clone showed up just once. The chain couples TRBV16 to TRBJ1-2; no reliable D call. Per the germline V gene, CDR1 is KGHSY and CDR2 is FQNENV. The CDR3 has 13 amino acids. The V and J ends lost 0 bases and 11 bases respectively, with 13 bases between them. The CDR3 region is CASSQSGLGLYTF. CDR3 in DNA: TGTGCCAGCAGCCAATCCGGGCTCGGTCTTTACACCTTC.